The present TCR beta chain was sequenced within a study of cytomegalovirus exposure and HLA in healthy donors. This CDR3 region has 15 residues. V lost 4 bases to trimming and J lost 4 bases; unmatched junction nucleotides: 10. The germline CDR1 and CDR2 sequences are SGHNT and YYREEE (reference sequence). Use of 60 Vbeta and 13 Jbeta primers characterized the PCR. Here immunoSEQ multiplex PCR was the method, and the copy in TCRdb shows in-frame clones only, minus some. The sample carries over 150,000 clones, 70% to 80% recorded once. What was sequenced was PBMCs. The sequence was obtained from a man between 18 and 35 years old in good health and CMV-seropositive. The chain couples TRBV5-4 to TRBJ2-5, with 7 bases that match TRBD1. The CDR3, as DNA: TGTGCCAGCAGCCTCCCAGGACAGGTAGGAGAGACCCAGTACTTC. It yields the protein CASSLPGQVGETQYF. The whole variable domain, filled in from reference TRBV5-4 and TRBJ2-5, reads ETGVTQSPTHLIKTRGQQVTLRCSSQSGHNTVSWYQQALGQGPQFIFQYYREEENGRGNFPPRFSGLQFPNYSSELNVNALELDDSALYLCASSLPGQVGETQYFGPGTRLLVL.